This TCR beta chain is from a study of blood T cell repertoires in COVID-19. At the level of the study: Both acute and convalescent COVID-19 samples were obtained from the United States, Italy and Spain. PBMCs, B-cell-depleted T cells, or T cells provided the cDNA or gDNA that made up the material.

Germline loops: CDR1 ENHRY, CDR2 SYGVKD. The V end lost 0 bases, the J end lost 5 bases, and 10 bases lay between the germline ends. The CDR3 loop spans 14 amino acids. In the original processing: For nucleated cells, counts were estimated from reference gene primer amplification. TCRdb's table, derived via immunoSEQ multiplex PCR, lists solely in-frame clones and lacks some. V, J and clone size were drawn from that table, and D and trimming were deduced from the DNA. The data show 110,000 to 150,000 clones, over 75% seen once. The sequenced material came from peripheral blood. The chain has TRBV10-3 and TRBJ1-2; no reliable D call. The sequence came from a man aged 45 to 65 with acute or convalescent COVID-19. The CDR3 loop reads CAISESRDLYGYTF. The CDR3, as DNA: TGTGCCATCAGTGAGTCGCGGGATTTGTATGGCTACACCTTC.